This T cell receptor beta chain was found in a study of blood T cell repertoires in COVID-19. Across the whole study: The origin of the acute and convalescent COVID-19 samples was the United States, Italy and Spain.

The method was immunoSEQ multiplex PCR; TCRdb's version includes in-frame clones alone and lacks a portion of them. The table lists 45,000 to 50,000 clones, approximately 80% of them singletons. The CDR3 loop spans 16 amino acids. The germline V and J ends were trimmed by 1 base and 5 bases, with 17 bases remaining between them. CDR1 and CDR2 from the germline V gene are SGHDN and FVKESK. Sequenced input: peripheral blood. The receptor was derived from a man aged 40-49 years with acute or convalescent COVID-19. The chain links TRBV14 to TRBJ2-5; D possibly corresponds to TRBD2 (5 bases). The DNA for the CDR3 is TGTGCCAGCAGCCAAGTCGGTCGCAGGCGCGGGGAGACCCAGTACTTC. This codes for CASSQVGRRRGETQYF.